This T cell receptor beta chain derives from a study of regulatory T cells in long-lasting Graves disease. The CDR3 is made up of 15 amino acids. V was clipped by 5 bases and J by 1 base; unmatched bases: 3. Described time point: persistent/refractory GD, antithyroid drugs over 5 years with positive TRAb. Making the TCR library involved RNA that had been extracted from PBMCs. An endocrinology department in Xi'an, China, supplied the patients. Libraries of TCR beta came from iRepertoire HTBI primers plus Arm-PCR of CDR3 regions. TCRdb called the multiplex PCR reads again in MiXCR, with one record for every CDR3 protein. This table has some 430,000 distinct CDR3 sequences, under 25% appearing once.

Specimen: peripheral blood mononuclear cells (PBMCs), collected when the disease was refractory, from a patient treated with antithyroid drugs. This TCR was sampled from a female donor with Graves disease. J is TRBJ2-2 and V is TRBV12-3 or TRBV12-4; 8 nucleotides match TRBD1. The CDR3 loop is CASSQGAKNTGELFF. Written as DNA, the CDR3 is TGTGCCAGCAGTCAGGGGGCAAAGAACACCGGGGAGCTGTTTTTT.